These T cell receptor beta chains were read from a single sample in a study of cytomegalovirus exposure and HLA in healthy donors. Generated by immunoSEQ multiplex PCR, the TCRdb table keeps only in-frame clones and is missing some. Found here are 200,000 to 250,000 clones, about 83% of them singletons; the top ten hold roughly a sixth. Sequenced material: PBMCs. Every receptor here comes from a man aged 40-49 years in good health and CMV-seronegative. Each CDR3 is given with its conserved first and last residue. A D gene is named only where the DNA matches it firmly. The size field is filled for only some rows; it gives once, few, many or a size class.

D: -
length: 17
V: TRBV28
size: few
J: TRBJ1-5
CDR3: CASSPPTQGLGNQPQHF
DNA: TGTGCCAGCAGTCCTCCTACCCAGGGGCTCGGGAATCAGCCCCAGCATTTT

D: -
length: 15
V: TRBV16
size: -
J: TRBJ1-5
CDR3: CASSQSRQRNQPQHF
DNA: TGTGCCAGCAGCCAATCGAGACAGCGCAATCAGCCCCAGCATTTT

D: -
length: 18
V: TRBV10-3
size: -
J: TRBJ1-3
CDR3: CAISDRGKGAEKLNTIYF
DNA: TGTGCCATCAGTGACAGGGGCAAAGGGGCAGAAAAACTAAACACCATATATTTT

D: -
length: 16
V: TRBV13
size: -
J: TRBJ1-1
CDR3: CASSLGMGVYDTEAFF
DNA: TGTGCCAGCAGCCTGGGCATGGGAGTTTATGACACTGAAGCTTTCTTT

D: -
length: 13
V: TRBV2
size: -
J: TRBJ1-5
CDR3: CASGSFGNQPQHF
DNA: TGTGCCAGCGGGAGTTTTGGCAATCAGCCCCAGCATTTT

D: TRBD2
length: 16
V: TRBV11-2
size: -
J: TRBJ2-5
CDR3: CASSLSSGVLQETQYF
DNA: TGTGCCAGCAGCTTATCTAGCGGGGTACTCCAAGAGACCCAGTACTTC

D: -
length: 15
V: TRBV11-2
size: -
J: TRBJ2-1
CDR3: CASSLERRGYNEQFF
DNA: TGTGCCAGCAGCTTAGAGCGGCGGGGTTACAATGAGCAGTTCTTC

D: TRBD1
length: 13
V: TRBV5-1
size: -
J: TRBJ1-4
CDR3: CASSTSGQGKLFF
DNA: TGCGCCAGCAGCACTTCCGGACAGGGAAAACTGTTTTTT

D: -
length: 13
V: TRBV21-1
size: -
J: TRBJ2-5
CDR3: CAREAGDQETQYF
DNA: TGTGCCAGGGAGGCAGGGGACCAAGAGACCCAGTACTTC

D: -
length: 17
V: TRBV10-1
size: few
J: TRBJ2-1
CDR3: CASSESRASWAYNEQFF
DNA: TGCGCCAGCAGTGAGTCTCGGGCTAGCTGGGCCTACAATGAGCAGTTCTTC

D: -
length: 18
V: TRBV19
size: -
J: TRBJ2-1
CDR3: CASSPPRVSGSSYNEQFF
DNA: TGTGCCAGTAGCCCCCCCAGAGTCAGCGGCAGCTCCTACAATGAGCAGTTCTTC

D: TRBD2
length: 16
V: TRBV6-5
size: -
J: TRBJ2-2
CDR3: CASSYFQLAGTGELFF
DNA: TGTGCCAGCAGTTACTTTCAACTAGCGGGCACCGGGGAGCTGTTTTTT

D: TRBD2
length: 16
V: TRBV7-3
size: -
J: TRBJ2-2
CDR3: CASSLTRGRATGELFF
DNA: TGTGCCAGCAGCTTAACCCGCGGGAGGGCCACCGGGGAGCTGTTTTTT

D: -
length: 13
V: TRBV2
size: -
J: TRBJ1-5
CDR3: CASREGLRQPQHF
DNA: TGTGCCAGCAGGGAGGGCTTGAGGCAGCCCCAGCATTTT

D: -
length: 18
V: TRBV5-6
size: -
J: TRBJ1-6
CDR3: CASSSDDRHSSYNSPLHF
DNA: TGTGCCAGCAGCTCGGACGACAGGCACAGCTCCTATAATTCACCCCTCCACTTT

D: -
length: 13
V: TRBV28
size: -
J: TRBJ1-1
CDR3: CASSLGGRTEAFF
DNA: TGTGCCAGCAGTCTCGGGGGACGGACTGAAGCTTTCTTT

D: -
length: 13
V: TRBV19
size: -
J: TRBJ2-3
CDR3: CASSPARGDTQYF
DNA: TGTGCCAGTAGTCCTGCCAGGGGAGATACGCAGTATTTT

D: TRBD1
length: 14
V: TRBV2
size: -
J: TRBJ2-2
CDR3: CASSERQGSGELFF
DNA: TGTGCCAGCAGTGAACGACAGGGAAGCGGGGAGCTGTTTTTT

D: TRBD1
length: 17
V: TRBV28
size: once
J: TRBJ2-6
CDR3: CASSAGTGVSGANVLTF
DNA: TGTGCCAGCAGTGCCGGGACAGGTGTCTCTGGGGCCAACGTCCTGACTTTC

D: -
length: 16
V: TRBV5-6
size: -
J: TRBJ2-3
CDR3: CASSWTVGGEGDTQYF
DNA: TGTGCCAGCAGCTGGACGGTCGGCGGAGAGGGAGATACGCAGTATTTT

D: -
length: 16
V: TRBV4-3
size: -
J: TRBJ1-2
CDR3: CASSQDRRRDNYGYTF
DNA: TGCGCCAGCAGCCAAGATCGCCGACGGGATAACTATGGCTACACCTTC

D: -
length: 15
V: TRBV27
size: -
J: TRBJ1-2
CDR3: CASSLAPPANYGYTF
DNA: TGTGCCAGCAGCCTCGCGCCCCCGGCTAACTATGGCTACACCTTC

D: TRBD1
length: 20
V: TRBV27
size: -
J: TRBJ2-3
CDR3: CASRQRQGARPRGGTDTQYF
DNA: TGTGCCAGCCGTCAGAGACAGGGGGCGCGCCCCAGGGGGGGCACAGATACGCAGTATTTT

D: TRBD2
length: 16
V: TRBV7-9
size: -
J: TRBJ2-3
CDR3: CASRPAGLAGGDTQYF
DNA: TGTGCCAGCAGACCTGCGGGGCTAGCGGGAGGAGATACGCAGTATTTT

D: TRBD2
length: 16
V: TRBV5-1
size: -
J: TRBJ2-5
CDR3: CASSLHAGGRQETQYF
DNA: TGCGCCAGCAGCTTACATGCGGGGGGGCGACAAGAGACCCAGTACTTC

D: -
length: 13
V: TRBV7-2
size: few
J: TRBJ1-6
CDR3: CASSLAFGSPLHF
DNA: TGTGCCAGCAGCTTAGCGTTCGGGTCACCCCTCCACTTT

D: -
length: 13
V: TRBV7-2
size: -
J: TRBJ1-2
CDR3: CASSSGLDYGYTF
DNA: TGTGCCAGCAGCTCCGGGTTGGACTATGGCTACACCTTC

D: -
length: 12
V: TRBV29-1
size: -
J: TRBJ2-7
CDR3: CSVEEGLRHRYF
DNA: TGCAGCGTTGAAGAGGGTCTTCGACACCGGTACTTC

D: -
length: 15
V: TRBV9
size: -
J: TRBJ2-3
CDR3: CASSVGISGTDTQYF
DNA: TGTGCCAGCAGCGTAGGGATTAGCGGCACAGATACGCAGTATTTT

D: TRBD1
length: 13
V: TRBV2
size: once
J: TRBJ1-2
CDR3: CASREGQVDGYTF
DNA: TGTGCCAGCAGAGAGGGACAGGTGGATGGCTACACCTTC

D: -
length: 17
V: TRBV19
size: -
J: TRBJ1-3
CDR3: CASSITPSTASGNTIYF
DNA: TGTGCCAGTAGTATAACCCCTTCGACAGCCTCTGGAAACACCATATATTTT

D: -
length: 11
V: TRBV5-1
size: -
J: TRBJ2-7
CDR3: CASSLGYEQYF
DNA: TGCGCCAGCAGCCTCGGCTACGAGCAGTACTTC

D: -
length: 16
V: TRBV6-6
size: -
J: TRBJ2-1
CDR3: CASSYFRGVGYNEQFF
DNA: TGTGCCAGCAGTTACTTCAGGGGTGTTGGCTACAATGAGCAGTTCTTC

D: -
length: 12
V: TRBV5-6
size: -
J: TRBJ2-2
CDR3: CASSPLPGELFF
DNA: TGTGCCAGCAGCCCCCTCCCCGGGGAGCTGTTTTTT

D: TRBD1
length: 16
V: TRBV19
size: few
J: TRBJ2-6
CDR3: CASSTSPGQGTNVLTF
DNA: TGTGCCAGTAGTACTTCGCCGGGACAGGGGACCAACGTCCTGACTTTC

D: -
length: 16
V: TRBV4-1
size: -
J: TRBJ1-2
CDR3: CASSLRITVKEDGYTF
DNA: TGCGCCAGCAGCCTCCGTATCACGGTGAAAGAGGATGGCTACACCTTC

D: TRBD1
length: 15
V: TRBV4-2
size: once
J: TRBJ1-5
CDR3: CASSPTGINNQPQHF
DNA: TGTGCCAGCAGCCCGACAGGGATAAACAATCAGCCCCAGCATTTT

D: -
length: 15
V: TRBV7-3
size: once
J: TRBJ2-2
CDR3: CASSLNLQGTGELFF
DNA: TGTGCCAGCAGCTTAAATCTACAGGGCACCGGGGAGCTGTTTTTT

D: -
length: 13
V: TRBV19
size: -
J: TRBJ1-2
CDR3: CASRGSGVYGYTF
DNA: TGTGCCAGTAGAGGAAGCGGCGTCTATGGCTACACCTTC

D: -
length: 14
V: TRBV30
size: -
J: TRBJ2-2
CDR3: CAWKETANTGELFF
DNA: TGTGCCTGGAAAGAGACAGCGAACACCGGGGAGCTGTTTTTT